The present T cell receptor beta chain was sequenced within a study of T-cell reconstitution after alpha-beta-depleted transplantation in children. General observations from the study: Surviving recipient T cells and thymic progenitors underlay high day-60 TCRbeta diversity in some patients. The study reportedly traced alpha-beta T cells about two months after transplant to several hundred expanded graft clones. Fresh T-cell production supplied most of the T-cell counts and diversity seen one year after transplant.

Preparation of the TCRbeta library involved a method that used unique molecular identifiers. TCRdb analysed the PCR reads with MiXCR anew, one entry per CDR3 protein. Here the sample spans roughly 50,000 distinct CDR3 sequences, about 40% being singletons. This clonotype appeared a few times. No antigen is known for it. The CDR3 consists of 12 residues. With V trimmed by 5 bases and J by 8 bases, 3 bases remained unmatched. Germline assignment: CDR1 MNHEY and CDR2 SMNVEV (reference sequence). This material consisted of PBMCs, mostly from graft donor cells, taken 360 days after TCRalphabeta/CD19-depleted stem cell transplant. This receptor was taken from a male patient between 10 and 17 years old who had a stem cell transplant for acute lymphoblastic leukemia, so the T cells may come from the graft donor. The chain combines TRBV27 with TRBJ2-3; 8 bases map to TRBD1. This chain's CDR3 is CASSLDRATQYF. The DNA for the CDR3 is TGTGCCAGCAGTCTGGACAGGGCTACGCAGTATTTT.